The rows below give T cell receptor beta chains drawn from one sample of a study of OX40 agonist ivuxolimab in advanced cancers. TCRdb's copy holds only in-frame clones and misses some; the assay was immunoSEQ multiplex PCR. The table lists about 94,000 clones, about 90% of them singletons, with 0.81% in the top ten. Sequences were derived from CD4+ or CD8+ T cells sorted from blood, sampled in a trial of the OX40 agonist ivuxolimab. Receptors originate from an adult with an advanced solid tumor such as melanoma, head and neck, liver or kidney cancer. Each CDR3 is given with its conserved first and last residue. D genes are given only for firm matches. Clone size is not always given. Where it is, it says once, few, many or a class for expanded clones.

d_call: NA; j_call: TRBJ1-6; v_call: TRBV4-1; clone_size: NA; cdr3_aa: CASSRYLGPGTHF; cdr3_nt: TGCGCCAGCAGCCGCTACCTCGGGCCTGGGACTCACTTT
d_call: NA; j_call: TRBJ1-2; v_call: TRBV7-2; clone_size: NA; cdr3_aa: CASSPLTEAGYTF; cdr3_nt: TGTGCCAGCAGCCCACTGACTGAGGCTGGCTACACCTTC
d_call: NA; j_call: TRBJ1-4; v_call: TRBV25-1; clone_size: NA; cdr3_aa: CASSEFGSRREKLFF; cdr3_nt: TGTGCCAGCAGTGAATTTGGCAGCCGCAGGGAAAAACTGTTTTTT
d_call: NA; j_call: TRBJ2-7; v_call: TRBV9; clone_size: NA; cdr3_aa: CASSSRGGSSYEQYF; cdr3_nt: TGTGCCAGCAGCTCCCGGGGTGGGAGTTCCTACGAGCAGTACTTC
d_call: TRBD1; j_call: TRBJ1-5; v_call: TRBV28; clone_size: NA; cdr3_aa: CASREGAQPQHF; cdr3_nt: TGTGCCAGCAGGGAGGGGGCACAGCCCCAGCATTTT
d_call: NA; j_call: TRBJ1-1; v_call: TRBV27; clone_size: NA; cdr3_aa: CASSFMRWGANTEAFF; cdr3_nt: TGTGCCAGCAGTTTCATGAGGTGGGGAGCTAACACTGAAGCTTTCTTT
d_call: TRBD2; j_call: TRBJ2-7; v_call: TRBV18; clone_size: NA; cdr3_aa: CASSPTSGSSYEQYF; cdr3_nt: TGTGCCAGCTCACCGACTAGCGGGAGCTCCTACGAGCAGTACTTC
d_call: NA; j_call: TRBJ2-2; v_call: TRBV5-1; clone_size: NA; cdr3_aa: CASSLALGSQNTGELFF; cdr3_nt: TGCGCCAGCAGCTTGGCCTTGGGTAGCCAGAACACCGGGGAGCTGTTTTTT
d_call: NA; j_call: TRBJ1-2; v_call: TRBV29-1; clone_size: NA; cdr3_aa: CSVLSQNYGYTF; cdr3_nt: TGCAGCGTTTTGTCACAGAACTATGGCTACACCTTC
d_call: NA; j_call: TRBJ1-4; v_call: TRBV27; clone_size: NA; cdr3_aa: CASSPRDINEKLFF; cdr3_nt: TGTGCCAGCAGTCCCCGGGACATTAATGAAAAACTGTTTTTT
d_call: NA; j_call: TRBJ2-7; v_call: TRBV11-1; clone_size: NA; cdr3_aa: CASAIDYEQYF; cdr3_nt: TGTGCCAGCGCGATTGACTACGAGCAGTACTTC
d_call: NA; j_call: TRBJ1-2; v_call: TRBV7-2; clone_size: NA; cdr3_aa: CASSLDPGTGGGYTF; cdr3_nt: TGTGCCAGCAGCTTAGACCCGGGCACGGGGGGAGGCTACACCTTC
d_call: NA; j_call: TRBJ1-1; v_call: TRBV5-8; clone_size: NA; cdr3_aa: CASSLRASRVAFF; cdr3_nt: TGTGCCAGCAGCTTGAGGGCTTCCCGGGTAGCTTTCTTT
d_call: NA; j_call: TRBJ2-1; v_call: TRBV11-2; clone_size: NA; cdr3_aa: CASSPEGLSYNEQFF; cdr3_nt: TGTGCCAGCAGCCCTGAAGGACTATCCTACAATGAGCAGTTCTTC
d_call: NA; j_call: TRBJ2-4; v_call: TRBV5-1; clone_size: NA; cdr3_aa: CASTVEGNIQYF; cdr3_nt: TGCGCCAGCACAGTGGAAGGGAACATTCAGTACTTC
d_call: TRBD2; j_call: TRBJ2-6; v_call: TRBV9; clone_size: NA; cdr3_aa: CASSVGLAGGISGANVLTF; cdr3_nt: TGTGCCAGCAGCGTAGGATTAGCGGGAGGGATCTCTGGGGCCAACGTCCTGACTTTC
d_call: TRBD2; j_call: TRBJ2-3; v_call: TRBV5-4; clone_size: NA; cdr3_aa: CASPGRAGGPLSTDTQYF; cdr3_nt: TGTGCCAGCCCGGGGCGAGCGGGAGGGCCCCTTAGCACAGATACGCAGTATTTT
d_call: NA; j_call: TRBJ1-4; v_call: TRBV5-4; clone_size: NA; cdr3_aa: CASSWAAGENEKLFF; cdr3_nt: TGTGCCAGCAGCTGGGCCGCGGGGGAAAATGAAAAACTGTTTTTT
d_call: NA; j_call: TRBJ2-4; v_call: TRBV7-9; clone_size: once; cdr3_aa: CASSLKGDIQYF; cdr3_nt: TGTGCCAGCAGCTTAAAGGGGGACATTCAGTACTTC
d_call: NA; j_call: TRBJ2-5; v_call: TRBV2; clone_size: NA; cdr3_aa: CASSVVEGWQETQYF; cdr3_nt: TGTGCCAGCAGTGTAGTTGAGGGGTGGCAAGAGACCCAGTACTTC
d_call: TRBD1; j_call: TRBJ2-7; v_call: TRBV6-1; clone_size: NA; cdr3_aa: CASSGRTGAVEEQYF; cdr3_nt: TGTGCCAGCAGTGGGCGGACAGGTGCCGTAGAGGAGCAGTACTTC
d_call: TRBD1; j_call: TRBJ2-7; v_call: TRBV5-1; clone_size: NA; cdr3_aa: CASSQRTGGYEQYF; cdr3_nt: TGCGCCAGCAGCCAAAGGACAGGGGGCTACGAGCAGTACTTC
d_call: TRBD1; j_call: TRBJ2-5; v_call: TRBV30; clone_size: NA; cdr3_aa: CAWRRDRDTKTQYF; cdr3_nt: TGTGCCTGGCGGCGGGACAGGGACACGAAGACCCAGTACTTC
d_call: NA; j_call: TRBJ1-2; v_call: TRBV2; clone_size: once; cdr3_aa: CASSLRTYATRGYTF; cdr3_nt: TGTGCCAGCAGCTTACGGACATACGCGACTAGAGGCTACACCTTC
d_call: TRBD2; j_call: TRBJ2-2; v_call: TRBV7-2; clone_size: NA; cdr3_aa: CASSFAAGETGELFF; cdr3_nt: TGTGCCAGCAGCTTCGCGGCGGGAGAGACCGGGGAGCTGTTTTTT
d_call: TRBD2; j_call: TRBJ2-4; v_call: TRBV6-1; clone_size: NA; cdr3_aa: CASREAGEVKNIQYF; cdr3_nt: TGTGCCAGCCGTGAAGCGGGAGAGGTCAAAAACATTCAGTACTTC
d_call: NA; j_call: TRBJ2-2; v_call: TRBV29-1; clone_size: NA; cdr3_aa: CSMRPENTGELFF; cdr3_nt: TGCAGTATGAGACCGGAGAACACCGGGGAGCTGTTTTTT
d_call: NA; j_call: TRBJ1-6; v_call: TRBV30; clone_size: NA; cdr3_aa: CAWRRDTGSPLHF; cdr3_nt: TGTGCCTGGAGGAGGGACACGGGATCACCCCTCCACTTT